One sample yielded the 8 T cell receptor beta chains listed below, sequenced in a study of identical twins. One entry per CDR3 protein results from TCRdb running MiXCR on the 5' RACE reads. The sample comprises 750,000 to 950,000 distinct CDR3 sequences, 9% to 15% of which are singletons, and under 2% rests with the top ten. This same sample was also taken into another study, of yellow fever vaccine responses in identical twins.

The sample comprised PBMCs. The receptor set was obtained from a woman aged 18-30 years in good health.

This clonotype turned up a few times. The chain has TRBV5-1 and TRBJ1-6, with TRBD1 matching over 8 bases. This CDR3 comprises 15 residues. The V and J ends lost 0 bases and 9 bases, in that order; junction bases with no gene match: 5. The germline V gene encodes CDR1 SGHRS and CDR2 YFSETQ. In DNA form, the CDR3 reads TGCGCCAGCAGCTTGGAGGCAGGGGGCGGTTCACCCCTCCACTTT. This translates into CASSLEAGGGSPLHF.

The chain has TRBV12-3 or TRBV12-4 and TRBJ2-7; 12 bases are a match to TRBD2. V trimming: 10 bases; J trimming: 1 base; junction bases outside the gene matches: 5. This CDR3 is built from 14 residues. CDR3 amino acids: CATTGTSGSYEQYF. CDR3 bases: TGTGCCACCACGGGGACTAGCGGGTCCTACGAGCAGTACTTC.

Remarks on this clonotype: The junction departs from the called germline gene at one end, perhaps through a read error. This rearrangement joins TRBV24-1 to TRBJ2-2, with 9 bases lining up with TRBD1. Germline CDR1 is KGHDR and CDR2 is SFDVKD. CDR3 length: 15 residues. In DNA, the CDR3 is TGTGCCACCAGTCCACGGGACAGGGCCGCCGGTGAGCTGTTTTTT. Translating it yields CATSPRDRAAGELFF.

This clonotype has more than one count but fewer than ten. The chain carries TRBV7-8 and TRBJ2-1; TRBD2 aligns across 11 bases. The CDR3 covers 17 residues. Looked up from germline, CDR1 is SGHVS and CDR2 is FQNEAQ. V was pared by 4 bases and J by 0 bases, with 5 bases of the junction left unmatched. CDR3 DNA: TGTGCCAGCAGCTCCTTGGGACTAGCGGACTCCTACAATGAGCAGTTCTTC. As protein: CASSSLGLADSYNEQFF. Based on the CDR3 plus reference TRBV7-8 and TRBJ2-1, the full variable domain is GAGVSQSPRYKVAKRGQDVALRCDPISGHVSLFWYQQALGQGPEFLTYFQNEAQLDKSGLPSDRFFAERPEGSVSTLKIQRTQQEDSAVYLCASSSLGLADSYNEQFFGPGTRLTVL.

Comments on this clonotype: A junction boundary mismatches the germline segment, possibly from a read error. The chain joins TRBV20-1 to TRBJ2-1; 7 bases fit TRBD2. From germline, CDR1 is DFQATT and CDR2 SNEGSKA (reference sequence). This CDR3 is 16 amino acids long. The CDR3 region is CCARPWGGGGYNEQFF. The DNA for the CDR3 is TGCTGTGCTAGGCCCTGGGGTGGGGGAGGGTACAATGAGCAGTTCTTC.

This clonotype was counted a few times. This chain links TRBV28 with TRBJ1-5, with 9 nucleotides matching TRBD1. CDR3 length: 16 residues. The V gene's germline CDR1 is MDHEN and CDR2 SYDVKM. V dropped 5 bases and J dropped 3; count of bases not matched to a gene: 8. For the CDR3, the DNA is TGTGCCAGCAGTAAATCGGACAGGGGCCCCAATCAGCCCCAGCATTTT. Translating it yields CASSKSDRGPNQPQHF.

The table lists this clonotype with a few counts. The chain is built from TRBV25-1 and TRBJ2-5; D ambiguous. CDR3 length equals 16 residues. Germline CDR1 MGHDK, CDR2 SYGVNS. V was clipped by 3 bases and J by 0 bases, with 14 bases between them. CDR3 amino acids: CASSDYAAYYQETQYF. In DNA form, the CDR3 reads TGTGCCAGCAGTGACTATGCAGCCTACTACCAAGAGACCCAGTACTTC.

This clonotype was counted only a few times. V usage is TRBV18 and J usage is TRBJ2-2; 7 bases fit TRBD1. The ends lost 2 bases at V and 6 bases at J; junction bases unmatched: 6. The CDR3 contains 15 residues. CDR1 and CDR2 from the germline V gene are KGHSH and LQKENI. The CDR3: CASSPGNRGPGELFF. In nucleotides, the CDR3 is TGTGCCAGCTCACCAGGCAACAGGGGACCCGGGGAGCTGTTTTTT.